Here is one TCR beta chain with its context. These data originate in a study of blood T cell repertoires in COVID-19. The overall study: PBMCs, B-cell-depleted T cells, or T cells were the source of the cDNA or gDNA that made up the material.

Per the original data handling: Cell counts per sample came from amplifying reference gene primers. Method: immunoSEQ multiplex PCR; TCRdb's copy keeps in-frame clones and lacks some. V and J calls and clone size are those listed in that table; D and trimming were worked out from the DNA. Here the sample spans under 250,000 clones, roughly four fifths being singletons. Germline CDR1 is MNHEY and CDR2 is SVGAGI. Unmatched junction bases numbered 5, after V lost 7 bases and J lost 2 bases. The CDR3 contains 14 residues. Input material: peripheral blood. This chain connects TRBV6-5 to TRBJ1-2, with 9 bases aligning to TRBD1. The clonotype was recovered from a man aged 45-65 years with active or convalescent COVID-19. CDR3 residues: CASNPGTGNYGYTF. The CDR3 DNA is TGTGCCAGCAACCCTGGGACAGGGAACTATGGCTACACCTTC.